The 18 T cell receptor beta chains in this list originate from one sample, sequenced in a study of shared clonotypes between healthy human individuals. The repertoire was sequenced with immunoSEQ multiplex PCR; TCRdb's copy has only in-frame clones and lacks some. The sample comprises about 2.4 million clones, 93% of which are singletons, and about 0.34% rests with the top ten. Sequencing was performed on naive CD4+ T cells from PBMCs. Noted subset: CD45RA+ positively selected. The receptor set was obtained from a man aged 18 to 30 in good health. Some clones in this sample may be carry-over from other donors' samples.

Points on this clone: The same CDR3 can be traced to other DNA sequences in this sample. The V gene is TRBV4-3, the J gene TRBJ2-7, with D perhaps matching TRBD1 or TRBD2 (5 bases each). The V and J ends lost 0 bases and 2 bases respectively, with 8 bases between them. Germline V gives CDR1 LGHNA, CDR2 YSLEER. The CDR3 extends over 14 amino acids. DNA for the CDR3: TGCGCCAGCAGCCAAGAGAGGGGCCCCTACGAGCAGTACTTC. Protein: CASSQERGPYEQYF.

V usage is TRBV4-2 and J usage is TRBJ2-7; 8 bases are a match to TRBD1. The germline V gene encodes CDR1 LGHNA and CDR2 YNFKEQ. V lost 4 bases to trimming and J lost 3 bases; unmatched junction nucleotides: 11. The CDR3 consists of 16 residues. The CDR3 reads CASSPLARTGRYEQYF. CDR3 sequence (DNA): TGTGCCAGCAGCCCTTTGGCCCGGACAGGGCGCTACGAGCAGTACTTC.

As for this clone: The same CDR3 also results from other DNA sequences found in this sample. The chain employs TRBV28 and TRBJ1-2, with 9 bases that match TRBD1. Losses at the gene ends were 6 bases for V and 3 bases for J; bases not matched to a gene: 2. The CDR3 runs to 13 residues. Germline-derived CDR1 and CDR2 are MDHEN and SYDVKM. The CDR3 DNA sequence: TGTGCCAGCAGGAGGACAGGGGACTATGGCTACACCTTC. It yields the protein CASRRTGDYGYTF.

The chain employs TRBV6-7 and TRBJ2-4, with D possibly called TRBD1 or TRBD2 (5 bases each). TRBV6-7 is designated an ORF whose function remains uncertain. V was pared by 3 bases and J by 8 bases, with 14 bases between. This CDR3 has 14 amino acids. The CDR3 reads CASSYGDGGDIQYF. DNA of the CDR3: TGTGCCAGCAGTTATGGGGACGGCGGCGACATTCAGTACTTC.

The rearrangement links TRBV7-9 to TRBJ2-1; 8 bases match TRBD2. V was clipped by 2 bases and J by 0 bases; unmatched bases: 3. The CDR3 spans 16 residues. Germline V lookup: CDR1 SEHNR, CDR2 FQNEAQ (reference sequence). The CDR3, as DNA: TGTGCCAGCAGCTTACGCGGGAGGAGCTCCTACAATGAGCAGTTCTTC. The encoded protein is CASSLRGRSSYNEQFF.

The chain couples TRBV19 to TRBJ1-5; D possibly corresponds to TRBD1 (6 bases). V dropped 8 bases and J dropped 6 bases, with 14 bases sitting between them. The CDR3 covers 13 residues. Germline V lookup: CDR1 LNHDA, CDR2 SQIVND (reference sequence). CDR3 DNA sequence: TGTGCCAGTTCCTCGGGACATTTTCAGCCCCAGCATTTT. Translating it yields CASSSGHFQPQHF.

The V and J genes are TRBV28 and TRBJ1-1; D may be TRBD1 (6 bases). In germline, CDR1 is MDHEN, CDR2 SYDVKM. Trimming removed 6 bases from V and 10 bases from J, with 27 bases in between. This CDR3 is 16 amino acids long. The DNA for the CDR3 is TGTGCCAGCAGCTACTTATGGGGGGCAGGGGACGTTGGAGCTTTCTTT. This encodes CASSYLWGAGDVGAFF.

This clone was seen a few times. The chain is built from TRBV18 and TRBJ2-7; TRBD2 matches 13 bases. The CDR3 length is 14 residues. CDR1 and CDR2 (germline): KGHSH, LQKENI. J gave up 7 bases and V 5 bases, and 5 bases lay outside the gene matches. The chain's CDR3 is CASSGLAGAGEQYF. The CDR3 nucleotides read TGTGCCAGCTCAGGACTAGCGGGAGCGGGTGAGCAGTACTTC.

The chain carries TRBV6-5 and TRBJ1-2, with a weak D call TRBD1 (5 bases). Germline-derived CDR1 and CDR2 are MNHEY and SVGAGI. V dropped 6 bases and J dropped 8 bases, with 22 bases sitting between them. The CDR3 loop spans 15 amino acids. CDR3 residues: CASRRMGGEKGGYTF. Written as DNA, the CDR3 is TGTGCCAGCAGAAGAATGGGAGGGGAGAAGGGAGGCTACACCTTC.

CDR3 loop: CASPTSARTDTQYF. The CDR3 DNA reads TGTGCCAGCCCGACTAGCGCCCGCACAGATACGCAGTATTTT. The chain carries TRBV2 and TRBJ2-3; 8 positions match TRBD2. Trimming removed 8 bases from V and 1 base from J; junction bases left unmatched: 5. The CDR3 is 14 residues long. Germline CDR1 reads SNHLY; CDR2 reads FYNNEI. Looking up the rest from reference TRBV2 and TRBJ2-3 gives the full variable domain: EPEVTQTPSHQVTQMGQEVILRCVPISNHLYFYWYRQILGQKVEFLVSFYNNEISEKSEIFDDQFSVERPDGSNFTLKIRSTKLEDSAMYFCASPTSARTDTQYFGPGTRLTVL.

The chain recombines TRBV2 with TRBJ2-2; 12 bases align to TRBD2. This CDR3 region has 15 residues. The germline V gene has CDR1 SNHLY and CDR2 FYNNEI. The V segment lost 6 bases and the J segment 3 bases; nucleotides outside the gene matches: 2. The CDR3 DNA sequence: TGTGCCAGCAGACTAGCGGGAGGTCACACCGGGGAGCTGTTTTTT. It codes for CASRLAGGHTGELFF. Full variable domain (remainder filled in from reference TRBV2 and TRBJ2-2): EPEVTQTPSHQVTQMGQEVILRCVPISNHLYFYWYRQILGQKVEFLVSFYNNEISEKSEIFDDQFSVERPDGSNFTLKIRSTKLEDSAMYFCASRLAGGHTGELFFGEGSRLTVL.

This clone was seen a few times. The chain links TRBV4-1 to TRBJ1-5, with a tentative D call TRBD1 (5 bases). CDR3 length: 14 amino acids. Trimming shortened V by 5 bases and J by 1 base, and 9 bases separated the two germline ends. Germline CDR1 and CDR2: MGHRA and YSYEKL. The CDR3 region is CASSTRTSNQPQHF. The CDR3 nucleotides are TGCGCCAGCAGCACCCGGACAAGCAATCAGCCCCAGCATTTT.

To note about this clone: Distinct nucleotide sequences in the sample also encode this CDR3. This chain joins TRBV5-1 and TRBJ2-3; no firm D call. CDR1 and CDR2 (germline): SGHRS, YFSETQ. The CDR3 runs to 14 residues. V lost 0 bases and J lost 1, with 6 bases in between. The CDR3 reads CASSLVAGTDTQYF. CDR3 nucleotides: TGCGCCAGCAGCTTGGTAGCCGGCACAGATACGCAGTATTTT.

Only one count was recorded for this clone. The chain links TRBV7-3 to TRBJ2-5, with 12 bases that match TRBD2. V dropped 5 bases and J dropped 5; count of bases not matched to a gene: 6. The CDR3 loop spans 15 amino acids. From germline, CDR1 is SGHTA and CDR2 FQGTGA. CDR3 loop: CASSPTSGSHETQYF. As DNA, the CDR3 is TGTGCCAGCAGCCCGACTAGCGGGAGTCATGAGACCCAGTACTTC.

This chain uses TRBV6-5 with TRBJ1-2; a weak D match, TRBD1 (6 bases). This CDR3 has 13 amino acids. Germline assignment: CDR1 MNHEY and CDR2 SVGAGI. Trimming took off 6 bases at V and 8 bases at J, with 16 bases between the two ends. In nucleotides, the CDR3 is TGTGCCAGCAGCCGGGACACTTTAGAAGGCTACACCTTC. Protein product: CASSRDTLEGYTF.

This sequence joins TRBV5-4 and TRBJ2-7, with 13 bases lining up with TRBD2. The germline V gene encodes CDR1 SGHNT and CDR2 YYREEE (reference sequence). CDR3 size: 15 residues. Losses at the gene ends were 4 bases for V and 6 bases for J; bases not matched to a gene: 7. CDR3 amino acids: CASSVKLAGGTEQYF. Here the CDR3 DNA reads TGTGCCAGCAGCGTCAAACTAGCGGGAGGGACCGAGCAGTACTTC.

V gene TRBV2 combines with J gene TRBJ2-1, with 9 bases aligning to TRBD2. V shed 7 bases, J shed 7 bases, and the junction held 8 bases outside the gene matches. Germline V gene data show CDR1 as SNHLY and CDR2 as FYNNEI. The CDR3 is 14 amino acids. For the CDR3, the DNA is TGTGCCAGCACCGTTAGCGGGAGAGAAAATGAGCAGTTCTTC. It specifies CASTVSGRENEQFF. The complete variable domain, with remaining parts taken from reference TRBV2 and TRBJ2-1, reads EPEVTQTPSHQVTQMGQEVILRCVPISNHLYFYWYRQILGQKVEFLVSFYNNEISEKSEIFDDQFSVERPDGSNFTLKIRSTKLEDSAMYFCASTVSGRENEQFFGPGTRLTVL.

The CDR3 sequence: CASRVGGSAYEQYF. CDR3 sequence (DNA): TGCGCCAGCCGAGTCGGGGGTTCTGCCTACGAGCAGTACTTC. The J gene is TRBJ2-7, the V gene TRBV5-1; the D gene is possibly TRBD2 (6 bases). V shed 7 bases and J shed 2 bases, with 16 bases lying between them. The germline gives CDR1 SGHRS, CDR2 YFSETQ. This CDR3 has 14 residues.